The clone carrying this T cell receptor (beta chain) was counted between two and nine times. Sequencing used immunoSEQ multiplex PCR; TCRdb keeps in-frame clones, though not all of them. This sample has 200,000 to 300,000 clones, with approximately 86% found just once. The data are from a study of blood T cell repertoires in COVID-19. Study summary: COVID-19 samples, acute and convalescent, were from the United States, Italy and Spain. T cells, B-cell-depleted T cells, or PBMCs provided the cDNA or gDNA that served as material.

The CDR3 contains 15 residues. The V and J ends lost 4 bases and 7 bases respectively, with 14 bases between them. Germline assignment: CDR1 SGHVS and CDR2 FNYEAQ. The rearrangement joins TRBV7-6 to TRBJ1-6; no clear D. Sequencing was carried out using peripheral blood. This TCR came from a man aged 30 to 45 with active or convalescent COVID-19. CDR3 amino acids: CASSSLAEVNSPLHF. The CDR3 DNA is TGTGCCAGCAGCTCCCTGGCAGAAGTAAATTCACCCCTCCACTTT.